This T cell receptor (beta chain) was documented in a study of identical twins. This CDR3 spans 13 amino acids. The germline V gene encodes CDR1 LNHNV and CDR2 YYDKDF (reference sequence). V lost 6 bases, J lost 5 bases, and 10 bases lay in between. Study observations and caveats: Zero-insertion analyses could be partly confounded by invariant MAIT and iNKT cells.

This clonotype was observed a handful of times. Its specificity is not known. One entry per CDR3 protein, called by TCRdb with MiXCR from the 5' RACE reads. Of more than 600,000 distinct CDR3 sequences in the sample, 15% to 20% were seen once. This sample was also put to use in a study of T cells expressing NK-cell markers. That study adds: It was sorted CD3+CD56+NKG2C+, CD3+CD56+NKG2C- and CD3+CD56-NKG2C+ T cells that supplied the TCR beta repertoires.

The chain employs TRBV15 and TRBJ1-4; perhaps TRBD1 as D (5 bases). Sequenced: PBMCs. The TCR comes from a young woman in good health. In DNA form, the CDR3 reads TGTGCCACCAGGAAGGGGTTGAATGAAAAACTGTTTTTT. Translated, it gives CATRKGLNEKLFF.